This T cell receptor (beta chain) was profiled in a study of T-cell reconstitution after alpha-beta-depleted transplantation in children. This clonotype was seen many times. As it was prepared, the TCRbeta library received unique molecular identifiers. TCRdb re-analysed the PCR reads in MiXCR, keeping a single row per CDR3 protein. The sample yields about 350,000 distinct CDR3 sequences, approximately 12% seen once. Per germline, CDR1 SGHVS and CDR2 FNYEAQ. The CDR3 length is 13 residues. Trimming took 5 bases from V and 4 from J; bases not matched to a gene: 3. The sample in question was PBMCs, obtained from the stem cell graft. The receptor was isolated from a human donor who donated a stem cell graft to a child with Fanconi anemia. The rearrangement links TRBV7-6 to TRBJ1-1, with 8 bases that match TRBD1. CDR3 nucleotide sequence: TGTGCCAGCAGCGTAACAGGGGGCACTGAAGCTTTCTTT. Amino acids: CASSVTGGTEAFF.